This T cell receptor (beta chain) was identified during a study of blood T cells in healthy people across ages. Findings of the study overall: Naive CD4+ cells and diversity were both higher in long-lived donors than in aged donors. A strong correlation was seen between TCR beta diversity and naive T cell percentage.

There are a few counts of this clonotype. Its antigen is undetermined. Through a sample-barcoded 5' primer and a J-beta primer mix, a second PCR was run for roughly 6 to 11 cycles. All cDNA molecules were each tagged by a template-switch adaptor with 12 random nucleotides. Via MiXCR, TCRdb re-called the 5' RACE reads, giving one row per CDR3 protein. In the table there are 1,800,000 or so distinct CDR3 sequences, around 40% of which are singletons. V dropped 7 bases and J dropped 5 bases, with 15 bases sitting between them. Germline V gene lookup returns CDR1 MNHEY and CDR2 SMNVEV (reference sequence). The CDR3 totals 13 residues. For every donor, a draw yielded 7.5 to 10 milliliters of peripheral blood.

This TCR derives from a human donor in good health. The chain has TRBV27 and TRBJ2-7; D remains ambiguous. The sequencing sample was made of blood. CDR3 nucleotide sequence: TGTGCCAGCAAGCCGACAAGGCGCCACGAGCAGTACTTC. It is translated as CASKPTRRHEQYF.